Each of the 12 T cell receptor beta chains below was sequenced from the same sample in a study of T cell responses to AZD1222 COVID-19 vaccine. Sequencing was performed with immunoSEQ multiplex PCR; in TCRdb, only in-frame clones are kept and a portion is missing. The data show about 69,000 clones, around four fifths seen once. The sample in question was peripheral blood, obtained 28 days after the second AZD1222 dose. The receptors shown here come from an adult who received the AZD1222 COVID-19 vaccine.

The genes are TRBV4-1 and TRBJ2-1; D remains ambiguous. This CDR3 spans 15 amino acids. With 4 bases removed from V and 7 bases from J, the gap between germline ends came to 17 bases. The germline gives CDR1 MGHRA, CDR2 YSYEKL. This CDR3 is CASSPRTANGNEQFF. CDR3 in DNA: TGCGCCAGCAGCCCTAGGACCGCAAATGGGAATGAGCAGTTCTTC.

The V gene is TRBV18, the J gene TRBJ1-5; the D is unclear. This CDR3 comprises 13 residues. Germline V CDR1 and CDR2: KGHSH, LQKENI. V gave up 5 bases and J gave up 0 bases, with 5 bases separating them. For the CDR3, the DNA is TGTGCCAGCTCAGGAGATAGCAATCAGCCCCAGCATTTT. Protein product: CASSGDSNQPQHF.

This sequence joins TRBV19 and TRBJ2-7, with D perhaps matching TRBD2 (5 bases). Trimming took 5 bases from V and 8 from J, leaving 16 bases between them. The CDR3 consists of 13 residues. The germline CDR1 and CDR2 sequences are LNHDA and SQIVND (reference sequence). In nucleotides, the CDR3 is TGTGCCAGTAGTTCCAGCGGATCTTTGAAGCAGTACTTC. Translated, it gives CASSSSGSLKQYF.

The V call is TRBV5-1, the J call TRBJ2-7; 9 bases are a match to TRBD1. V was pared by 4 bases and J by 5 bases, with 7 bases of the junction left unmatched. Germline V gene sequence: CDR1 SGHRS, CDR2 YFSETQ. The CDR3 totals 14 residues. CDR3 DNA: TGCGCCAGCAGCCCGGGACAGGGTATCAACGAGCAGTACTTC. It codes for CASSPGQGINEQYF.

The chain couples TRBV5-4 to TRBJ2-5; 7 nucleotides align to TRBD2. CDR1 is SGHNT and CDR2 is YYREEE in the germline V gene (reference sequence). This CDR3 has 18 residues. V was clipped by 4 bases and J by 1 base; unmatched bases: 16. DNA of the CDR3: TGTGCCAGCAGCCGGGACTTCGATACGGGCGGGAGCCAAGAGACCCAGTACTTC. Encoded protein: CASSRDFDTGGSQETQYF.

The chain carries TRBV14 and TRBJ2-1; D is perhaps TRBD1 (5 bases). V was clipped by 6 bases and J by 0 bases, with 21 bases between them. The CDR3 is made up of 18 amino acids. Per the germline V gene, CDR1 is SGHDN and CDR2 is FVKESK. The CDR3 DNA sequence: TGTGCCAGCAGTCGATTTAATCAGGGCCACCTCTCCTACAATGAGCAGTTCTTC. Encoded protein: CASSRFNQGHLSYNEQFF.

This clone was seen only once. CDR3 in amino acids: CASSYDSYEQYF. CDR3 nucleotide sequence: TGTGCCAGCAGTTACGACTCCTACGAGCAGTACTTC. The chain employs TRBV6-5 and TRBJ2-7, with unresolved D. Germline V gene data show CDR1 as MNHEY and CDR2 as SVGAGI. This CDR3 is built from 12 residues. V was clipped by 2 bases and J by 0 bases, with 2 bases between them.

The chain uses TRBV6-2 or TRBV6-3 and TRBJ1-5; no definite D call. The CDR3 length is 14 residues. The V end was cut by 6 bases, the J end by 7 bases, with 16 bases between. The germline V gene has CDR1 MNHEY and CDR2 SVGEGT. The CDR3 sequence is CASSLEDMFQPQHF. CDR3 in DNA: TGTGCCAGCAGCCTGGAAGACATGTTCCAGCCCCAGCATTTT.

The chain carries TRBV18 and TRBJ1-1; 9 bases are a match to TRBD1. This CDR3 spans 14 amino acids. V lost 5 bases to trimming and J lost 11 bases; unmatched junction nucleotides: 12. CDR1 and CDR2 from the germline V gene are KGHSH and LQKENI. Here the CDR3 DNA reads TGTGCCAGCTCAACAGCCGGTACAGGGGGCTGGGCTTTCTTT. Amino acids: CASSTAGTGGWAFF.

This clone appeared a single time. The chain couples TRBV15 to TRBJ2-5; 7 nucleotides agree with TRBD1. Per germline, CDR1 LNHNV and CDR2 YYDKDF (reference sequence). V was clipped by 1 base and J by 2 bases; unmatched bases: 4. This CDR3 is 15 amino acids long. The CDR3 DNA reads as TGTGCCACCAGCAGAGCTATGGGACAGCAAGAGACCCAGTACTTC. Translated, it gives CATSRAMGQQETQYF.

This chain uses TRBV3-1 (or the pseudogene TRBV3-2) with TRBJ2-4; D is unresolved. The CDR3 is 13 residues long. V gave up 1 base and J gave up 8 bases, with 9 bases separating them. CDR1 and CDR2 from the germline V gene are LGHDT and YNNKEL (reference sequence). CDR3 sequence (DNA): TGTGCCAGCAGCCAAGCACAGTGGGACATTCAGTACTTC. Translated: CASSQAQWDIQYF.

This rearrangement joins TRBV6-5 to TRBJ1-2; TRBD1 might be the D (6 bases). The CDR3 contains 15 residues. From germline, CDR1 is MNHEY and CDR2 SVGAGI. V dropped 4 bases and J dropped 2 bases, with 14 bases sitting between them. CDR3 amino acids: CASSSQGRGNYGYTF. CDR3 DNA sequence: TGTGCCAGCAGTTCACAGGGTAGGGGGAACTATGGCTACACCTTC.